This T cell receptor (beta chain) was sequenced during a study of T-cell memory formation after mild COVID-19. TCRdb analysed the 5' RACE reads with MiXCR anew, one entry per CDR3 protein. The table records about 190,000 distinct CDR3 sequences, around 27% of them present only once. Germline CDR1 SGHNT, CDR2 YYREEE (reference sequence). V was shortened by 0 bases and J by 4 bases, with 12 bases between the two germline ends. The CDR3 totals 15 residues. Sequencing was done on a sample of PBMCs or a T cell subset sorted from them (not recorded which). The receptor was isolated from an adult woman who had mild COVID-19 (a few samples of this study predate the infection). Cell type and time point are not known. The gene calls are TRBV5-4 and TRBJ2-3; D remains unclear. The CDR3 DNA sequence: TGTGCCAGCAGCTTGGAGTCCCTGACGCCAGATACGCAGTATTTT. It yields the protein CASSLESLTPDTQYF.